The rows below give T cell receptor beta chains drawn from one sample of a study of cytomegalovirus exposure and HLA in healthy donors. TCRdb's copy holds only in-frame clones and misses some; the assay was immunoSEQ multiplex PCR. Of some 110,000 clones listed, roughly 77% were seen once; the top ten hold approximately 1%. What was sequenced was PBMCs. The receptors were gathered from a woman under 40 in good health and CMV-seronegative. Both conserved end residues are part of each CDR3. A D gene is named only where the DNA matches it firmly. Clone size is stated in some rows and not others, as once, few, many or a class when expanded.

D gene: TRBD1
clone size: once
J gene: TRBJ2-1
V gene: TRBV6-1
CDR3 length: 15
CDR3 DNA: TGTGCCAGCAGGGGGACAGGGGGCTTCTACAATGAGCAGTTCTTC
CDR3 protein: CASRGTGGFYNEQFF

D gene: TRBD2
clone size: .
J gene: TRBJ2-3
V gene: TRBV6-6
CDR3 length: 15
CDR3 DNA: TGTGCCAGCAGTCTAGCGGGAGCCGGCACAGATACGCAGTATTTT
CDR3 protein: CASSLAGAGTDTQYF

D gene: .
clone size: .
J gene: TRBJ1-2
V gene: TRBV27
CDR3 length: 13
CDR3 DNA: TGTGCCAGCAGGACAGATATTAACTATGGCTACACCTTC
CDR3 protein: CASRTDINYGYTF

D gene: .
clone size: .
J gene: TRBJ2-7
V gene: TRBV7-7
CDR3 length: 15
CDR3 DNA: TGTGCTAGCAGCTGGCCGGGACTCAAGGTGGTCAGGAAGTACTTC
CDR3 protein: CASSWPGLKVVRKYF

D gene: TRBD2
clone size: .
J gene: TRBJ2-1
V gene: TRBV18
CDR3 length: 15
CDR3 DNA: TGTGCCAGCTCACTCGGACTAGCGGGGGGGCAGGAGCAGTTCTTC
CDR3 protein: CASSLGLAGGQEQFF

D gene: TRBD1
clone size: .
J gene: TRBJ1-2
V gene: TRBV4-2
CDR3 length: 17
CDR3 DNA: TGTGCCAGCAGCCAATTGCTAAGGACAGGGGGCGTCTATGGCTACACCTTC
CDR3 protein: CASSQLLRTGGVYGYTF

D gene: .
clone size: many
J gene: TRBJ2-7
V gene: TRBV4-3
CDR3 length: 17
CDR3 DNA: TGCGCCAGCAGCCAAGAATGGGGTGGCAGGGGTCGCTACGAGCAGTACTTC
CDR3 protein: CASSQEWGGRGRYEQYF

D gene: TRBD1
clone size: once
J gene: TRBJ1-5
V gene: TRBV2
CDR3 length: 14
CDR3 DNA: TGTGCCAGCGCCCGGGACAGAGGCAATCAGCCCCAGCATTTT
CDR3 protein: CASARDRGNQPQHF

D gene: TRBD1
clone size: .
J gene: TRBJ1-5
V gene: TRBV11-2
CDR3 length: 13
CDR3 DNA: TGTGCCAGCAGCACAGGGGTATATCAGCCCCAGCATTTT
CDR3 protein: CASSTGVYQPQHF

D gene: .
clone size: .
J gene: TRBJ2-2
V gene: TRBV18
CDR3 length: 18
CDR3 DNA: TGTGCCAGCTCACCGAACAGACAGAGTACAACGAACACCGGGGAGCTGTTTTTT
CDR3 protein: CASSPNRQSTTNTGELFF

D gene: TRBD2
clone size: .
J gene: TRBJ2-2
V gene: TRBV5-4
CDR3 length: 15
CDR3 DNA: TGTGCCAGCAGCCTTTGGGGACTAAGCGCCGGGGAGCTGTTTTTT
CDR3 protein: CASSLWGLSAGELFF

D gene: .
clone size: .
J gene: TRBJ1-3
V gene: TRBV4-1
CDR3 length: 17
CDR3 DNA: TGCGCCAGCAGCTCCACATCATTTACGCCCTCTGGAAACACCATATATTTT
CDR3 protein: CASSSTSFTPSGNTIYF

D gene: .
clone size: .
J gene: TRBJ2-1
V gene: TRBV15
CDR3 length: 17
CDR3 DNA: TGTGCCACCAGCAGAGAACGCTCGGCGGTCTACTACAATGAGCAGTTCTTC
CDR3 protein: CATSRERSAVYYNEQFF

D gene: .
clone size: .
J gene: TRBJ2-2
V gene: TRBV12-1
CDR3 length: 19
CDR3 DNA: TGTGCCAGCAGCTTTGGACTCACTCGTAGCGGGGACCCCACCGGGGAGCTGTTTTTT
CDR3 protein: CASSFGLTRSGDPTGELFF

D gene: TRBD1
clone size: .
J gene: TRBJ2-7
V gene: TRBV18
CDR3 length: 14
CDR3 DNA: TGTGCCAGCTCACCCAGACAGGGCCCCTACGAGCAGTACTTC
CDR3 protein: CASSPRQGPYEQYF

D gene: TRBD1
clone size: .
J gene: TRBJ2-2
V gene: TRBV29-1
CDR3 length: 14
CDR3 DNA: TGCAGCGTTGCTTTACAGGGGGCTAACGGGGAGCTGTTTTTT
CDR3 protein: CSVALQGANGELFF

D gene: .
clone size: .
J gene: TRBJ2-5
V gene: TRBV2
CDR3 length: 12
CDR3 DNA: TGTGCCAGCATCCGGAGTCAAGAGACCCAGTACTTC
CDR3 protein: CASIRSQETQYF

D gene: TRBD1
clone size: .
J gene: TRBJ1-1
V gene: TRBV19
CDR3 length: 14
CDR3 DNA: TGTGCCAGTAGGCGGGGACAGCGGAGGTTGAGGGCTTTCTTT
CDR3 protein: CASRRGQRRLRAFF

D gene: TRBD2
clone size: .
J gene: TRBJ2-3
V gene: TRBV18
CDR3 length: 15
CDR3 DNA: TGTGCCAGCTCACCACCGATAGCGGGAACAGATACGCAGTATTTT
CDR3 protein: CASSPPIAGTDTQYF

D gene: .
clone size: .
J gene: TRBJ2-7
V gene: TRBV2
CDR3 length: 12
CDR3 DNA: TGTGCCAGCAGTGAATCCTGGGCCGAGCAGTACTTC
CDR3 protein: CASSESWAEQYF

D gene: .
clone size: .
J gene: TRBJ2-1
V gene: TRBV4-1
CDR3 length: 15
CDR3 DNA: TGCGCCAGCAGCCGCGTGGCGGGAACCTACAATGAGCAGTTCTTC
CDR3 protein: CASSRVAGTYNEQFF

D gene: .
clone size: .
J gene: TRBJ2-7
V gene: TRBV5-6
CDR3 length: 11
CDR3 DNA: TGTGCCAGCAGCTTAGCTTACGAGCAGTACTTC
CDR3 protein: CASSLAYEQYF

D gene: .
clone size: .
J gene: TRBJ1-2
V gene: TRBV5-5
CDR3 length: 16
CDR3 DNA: TGTGCCAGCAGCTTGGCTCTGGGCAGGGAGGACTATGGCTACACCTTC
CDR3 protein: CASSLALGREDYGYTF

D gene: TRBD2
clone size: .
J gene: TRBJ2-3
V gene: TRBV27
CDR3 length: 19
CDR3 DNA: TGTGCCAGCAGTTTATTTCGACTAGCGGGGCCCTCTAGCACAGATACGCAGTATTTT
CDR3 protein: CASSLFRLAGPSSTDTQYF

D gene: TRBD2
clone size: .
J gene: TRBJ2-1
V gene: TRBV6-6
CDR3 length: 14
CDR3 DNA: TGTGCCAGCAGCCCCGACCTGGGACTAGGGCAGCAGTTCTTC
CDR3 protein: CASSPDLGLGQQFF

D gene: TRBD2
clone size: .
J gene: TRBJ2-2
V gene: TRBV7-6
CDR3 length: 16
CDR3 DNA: TGTGCCAGCAGCCCTTTAGCGGGAGTTGCCACCGGGGAGCTGTTTTTT
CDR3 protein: CASSPLAGVATGELFF

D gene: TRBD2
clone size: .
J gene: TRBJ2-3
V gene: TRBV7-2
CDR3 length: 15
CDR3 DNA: TGTGCCAGCAGCTTAGTGGGAGGGCCCGAAGATACGCAGTATTTT
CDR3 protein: CASSLVGGPEDTQYF

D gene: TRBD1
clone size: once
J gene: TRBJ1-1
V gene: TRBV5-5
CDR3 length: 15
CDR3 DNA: TGTGCCAGCAGCTTACAGGGGGCTTTGAACACTGAAGCTTTCTTT
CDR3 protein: CASSLQGALNTEAFF

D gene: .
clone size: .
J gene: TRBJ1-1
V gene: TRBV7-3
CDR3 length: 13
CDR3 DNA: TGTGCCAGCAGCTTAGAGGGGAACACTGAAGCTTTCTTT
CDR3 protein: CASSLEGNTEAFF

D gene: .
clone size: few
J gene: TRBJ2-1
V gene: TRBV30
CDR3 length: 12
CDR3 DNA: TGTGCCTGCGCTTATGGGGAGGCTGAGCAGTTCTTC
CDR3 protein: CACAYGEAEQFF

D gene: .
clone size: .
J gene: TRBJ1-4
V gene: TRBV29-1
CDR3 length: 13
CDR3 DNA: TGCAGCGCCGTGCAGGTCGGTAATGAAAAACTGTTTTTT
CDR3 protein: CSAVQVGNEKLFF

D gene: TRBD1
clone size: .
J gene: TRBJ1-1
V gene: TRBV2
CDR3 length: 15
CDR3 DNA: TGTGCCAGCAGCGCCACGACAGGGGTGCACACTGAAGCTTTCTTT
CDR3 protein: CASSATTGVHTEAFF

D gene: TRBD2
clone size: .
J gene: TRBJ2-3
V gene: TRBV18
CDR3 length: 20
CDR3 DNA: TGTGCCAGCTCACCACTCGAGTTAGCGGGGAGGTCCGCCCTCTCAGATACGCAGTATTTT
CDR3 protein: CASSPLELAGRSALSDTQYF

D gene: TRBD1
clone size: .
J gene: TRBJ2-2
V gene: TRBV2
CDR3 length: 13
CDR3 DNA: TGTGCCAGCAGACGTCGACAGGGTGGCGAGCTGTTTTTT
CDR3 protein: CASRRRQGGELFF

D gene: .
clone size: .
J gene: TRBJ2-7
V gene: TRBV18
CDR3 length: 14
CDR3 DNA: TGTGCCAGCTCACCCGGGAGAACTGCCTACGAGCAGTACTTC
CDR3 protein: CASSPGRTAYEQYF

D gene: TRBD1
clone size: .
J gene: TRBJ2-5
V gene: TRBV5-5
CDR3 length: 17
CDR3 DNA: TGTGCCAGCAGTTACCCGAGACAGGGGGGGAGCGGGGAGACCCAGTACTTC
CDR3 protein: CASSYPRQGGSGETQYF

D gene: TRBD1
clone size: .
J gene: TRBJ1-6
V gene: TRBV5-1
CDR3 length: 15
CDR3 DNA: TGCGCCAGCAGCTTGGGTACAGGGGGGGTATCACCCCTCCACTTT
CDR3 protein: CASSLGTGGVSPLHF

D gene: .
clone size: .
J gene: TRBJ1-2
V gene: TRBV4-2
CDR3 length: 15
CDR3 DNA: TGTGCCAGCAGCCAAAGAGACAGTTCTAACTATGGCTACACCTTC
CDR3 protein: CASSQRDSSNYGYTF

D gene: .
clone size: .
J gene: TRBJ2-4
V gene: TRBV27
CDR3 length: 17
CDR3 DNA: TGTGCCAGCAGTCCTTTCACAGGGAACTTGGCCAAAAACATTCAGTACTTC
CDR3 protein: CASSPFTGNLAKNIQYF

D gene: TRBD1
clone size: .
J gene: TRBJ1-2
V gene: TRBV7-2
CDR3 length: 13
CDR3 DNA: TGTGCCAGCAGCCCTGACAGGGGGGAGGGCTACACCTTC
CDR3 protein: CASSPDRGEGYTF

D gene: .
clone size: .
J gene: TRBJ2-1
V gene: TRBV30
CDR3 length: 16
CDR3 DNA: TGTGCCTGGACTGGGGACGGGGGTATGTCCTACAATGAGCAGTTCTTC
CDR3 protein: CAWTGDGGMSYNEQFF

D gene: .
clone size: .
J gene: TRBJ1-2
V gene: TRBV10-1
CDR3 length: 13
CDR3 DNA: TGCGCCAGCAGTGCTGGAGTTAACTATGGCTACACCTTC
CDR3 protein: CASSAGVNYGYTF

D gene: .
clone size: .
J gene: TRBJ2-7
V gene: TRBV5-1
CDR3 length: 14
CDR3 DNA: TGCGCCAGCAGCTTATGGGGGGAGTCCTACGAGCAGTACTTC
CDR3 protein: CASSLWGESYEQYF

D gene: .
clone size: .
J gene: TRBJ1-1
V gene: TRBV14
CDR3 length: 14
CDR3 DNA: TGTGCCAGCAGCCAAGAAGGGGGGGGGACTGAAGCTTTCTTT
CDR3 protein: CASSQEGGGTEAFF

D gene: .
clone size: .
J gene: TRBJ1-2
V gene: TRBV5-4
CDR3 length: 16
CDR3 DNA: TGTGCCAGCAGCTTGAGAGGGACACTAATATCAGATGGCTACACCTTC
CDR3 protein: CASSLRGTLISDGYTF

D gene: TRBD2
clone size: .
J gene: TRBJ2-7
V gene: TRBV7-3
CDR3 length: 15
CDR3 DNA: TGTGCCAGCAGCTTAGGGGGAGGGATTAGCTACGAGCAGTACTTC
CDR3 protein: CASSLGGGISYEQYF

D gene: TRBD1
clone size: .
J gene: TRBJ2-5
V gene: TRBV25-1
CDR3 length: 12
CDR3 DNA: TGTGCCAGCAAGGGGGCTGCAGAGACCCAGTACTTC
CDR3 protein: CASKGAAETQYF

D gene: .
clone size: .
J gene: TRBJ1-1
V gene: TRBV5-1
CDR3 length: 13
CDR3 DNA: TGCGCCAGCAGGGGGACTCCTGGCGCTGAAGCTTTCTTT
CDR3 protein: CASRGTPGAEAFF